One sample yielded the 12 T cell receptor beta chains listed below, sequenced in a study of cytomegalovirus exposure and HLA in healthy donors. Primers for the PCR totalled 60 Vbeta and 13 Jbeta. Profiling relied on immunoSEQ multiplex PCR, and the TCRdb table lists in-frame clones only, not all of them. The sample yields over 150,000 clones, about 83% seen once. Material: PBMCs. These receptors were obtained from a woman aged 25 to 45 in good health and CMV-seronegative.

The chain carries TRBV7-6 and TRBJ1-2; 8 bases match TRBD1. The CDR3 has 15 residues. Germline V lookup: CDR1 SGHVS, CDR2 FNYEAQ. V was pared by 5 bases and J by 6 bases, with 11 bases of the junction left unmatched. CDR3 loop: CASSATGTGFDGYTF. The CDR3 DNA reads TGTGCCAGCAGCGCGACCGGGACAGGATTTGATGGCTACACCTTC.

This clone was seen once. This chain connects TRBV7-2 to TRBJ1-2, with 8 bases identical to TRBD1. CDR1 SGHTA and CDR2 FQGNSA come from the germline V gene. V shed 5 bases, J shed 7 bases, and the junction held 6 bases outside the gene matches. This CDR3 is built from 13 residues. The CDR3 sequence is CASSMDRDGGYTF. Written as DNA, the CDR3 is TGTGCCAGCAGCATGGACAGGGATGGTGGCTACACCTTC.

The chain couples TRBV6-6 to TRBJ2-5; 8 nucleotides match TRBD1. Germline V gene data show CDR1 as MNHNY and CDR2 as SVGAGI (reference sequence). J was trimmed by 1 base and V by 6 bases; bases with no gene match: 4. The CDR3 has 14 residues. CDR3 loop: CASRGDRFQETQYF. The CDR3 DNA reads TGTGCCAGCAGGGGGGACAGGTTCCAAGAGACCCAGTACTTC.

The V gene is TRBV6-5, the J gene TRBJ2-7; 12 bases line up with TRBD2. Germline V gives CDR1 MNHEY, CDR2 SVGAGI. The CDR3 totals 15 residues. The ends lost 6 bases at V and 7 bases at J; junction bases unmatched: 10. As DNA, the CDR3 is TGTGCCAGCAGCTACCGGACTAGCGGGACGGGGGAGCAGTACTTC. As protein: CASSYRTSGTGEQYF.

This chain connects TRBV5-5 to TRBJ2-7; 8 bases agree with TRBD1. The CDR3 spans 13 residues. With 4 bases clipped from V and 4 bases from J, the junction kept 4 bases outside the gene matches. Germline V lookup: CDR1 SGHKS, CDR2 YYEKEE (reference sequence). The CDR3: CASSPDRVYEQYF. DNA of the CDR3: TGTGCCAGCAGCCCGGACAGGGTATACGAGCAGTACTTC.

V is TRBV6-6 and J is TRBJ1-3; D gene uncertain. CDR3 size: 15 residues. Trimming stripped 2 bases from V and 4 bases from J, with 12 bases between. Germline V gives CDR1 MNHNY, CDR2 SVGAGI (reference sequence). Here the CDR3 reads CASSYGGAEGNTIYF. In DNA form, the CDR3 reads TGTGCCAGCAGTTACGGAGGAGCTGAGGGAAACACCATATATTTT.

The chain carries TRBV15 and TRBJ2-1; the match to TRBD2 covers 10 bases. The germline gives CDR1 LNHNV, CDR2 YYDKDF (reference sequence). The CDR3 covers 19 residues. The junction had 11 bases not matched to a gene; V was cut back by 3 bases and J by 0 bases. The CDR3 loop reads CATSSGLAGAPSSYNEQFF. The CDR3 DNA sequence: TGTGCCACCAGCAGCGGGCTAGCGGGGGCCCCGAGCTCCTACAATGAGCAGTTCTTC.

This clone was found once. J is TRBJ2-7 and V is TRBV27; possible D gene TRBD1, 6 bases. Germline V gene sequence: CDR1 MNHEY, CDR2 SMNVEV (reference sequence). This CDR3 is 14 amino acids long. Trimming left V 6 bases short and J 9 bases short, with 21 bases between. The CDR3 loop is CASSLGTTGLRQYF. The DNA of the CDR3 is TGTGCCAGCAGCCTTGGGACAACCGGTCTTCGGCAGTACTTC.

The V and J genes are TRBV6-1 and TRBJ1-2; D is ambiguous. The CDR3 length is 11 residues. Between the trimmed V and J ends, which lost 6 bases and 8 bases, there was a span of 10 bases. The germline CDR1 and CDR2 sequences are MNHNS and SASEGT. The CDR3: CASSERRGYTF. As DNA, the CDR3 is TGTGCCAGCAGCGAGCGGCGGGGCTACACCTTC.

The CDR3 coding sequence is TGTGCCAGTAGTAACAGGGTTCAGCCCCAGCATTTT. This gives the protein CASSNRVQPQHF. The J gene is TRBJ1-5, the V gene TRBV19, with D tentatively TRBD1 (6 bases). CDR3 length: 12 amino acids. V dropped 4 bases and J dropped 6 bases, with 7 bases sitting between them. CDR1 and CDR2 (germline): LNHDA, SQIVND (reference sequence).

The count of this clone is one. The rearrangement joins TRBV13 to TRBJ1-2; TRBD1 matches at 9 bases. Per germline, CDR1 PRHDT and CDR2 FYEKMQ (reference sequence). Germline trimming cut 4 bases from V and 4 bases from J; bases unmatched to any gene: 4. This CDR3 region has 14 residues. The CDR3 reads CASSSSGQGYGYTF. CDR3 bases: TGTGCCAGCAGCTCCTCGGGACAGGGCTATGGCTACACCTTC.

The V and J genes are TRBV6-1 and TRBJ2-7; 8 nucleotides line up with TRBD1. J was trimmed by 0 bases and V by 6 bases; bases with no gene match: 7. This CDR3 has 15 amino acids. Germline CDR1 MNHNS, CDR2 SASEGT. The CDR3 reads CASRTDRGSSYEQYF. The CDR3 DNA follows: TGTGCCAGCAGAACCGACAGGGGCAGCTCCTACGAGCAGTACTTC.